Listed below are T cell receptor beta chains from one sample, sequenced in a study of OX40 agonist ivuxolimab in advanced cancers. Data came from immunoSEQ multiplex PCR; TCRdb stores just in-frame clones and leaves some out. This table has 70,000 or so clones, 92% appearing once. The source material was CD4+ or CD8+ T cells sorted from blood, sampled in a trial of the OX40 agonist ivuxolimab. The source of these receptors is an adult with an advanced solid tumor such as melanoma, head and neck, liver or kidney cancer. CDR3s include the opening cysteine and the closing phenylalanine or tryptophan. A D gene is named only where the DNA matches it firmly. The size entry is marked missing in some rows and otherwise reads once, few, many or a size class.

.	TRBJ1-2	.	TRBV4-1	TGCGCCAGCAGCCAAGTGAAGGGAAGTGGCGGCTACACCTTC	CASSQVKGSGGYTF
TRBD1	TRBJ2-5	.	TRBV10-2	TGCGCCAGCAGTGAATATCAGGGGGTGGTTAGGGGGCAAGAGACCCAGTACTTC	CASSEYQGVVRGQETQYF
.	TRBJ1-1	once	TRBV5-8	TGTGCCAGCAGACAGGGACTCTCGAACACTGAAGCTTTCTTT	CASRQGLSNTEAFF
.	TRBJ2-7	few	TRBV9	TGTGCCAGCAGCCCTTCTTTGGGCGACGAGCAGTACTTC	CASSPSLGDEQYF
.	TRBJ2-7	.	TRBV7-9	TGTGCCAGCAGCCCCAGGACGGGACCCAAACCCTACGAGCAGTACTTC	CASSPRTGPKPYEQYF
TRBD1	TRBJ1-1	.	TRBV6-5	TGTGCCAGCAGTTTGACAGGGGGCTACACTGAAGCTTTCTTT	CASSLTGGYTEAFF
.	TRBJ2-7	.	TRBV5-6	TGTGCCAGCAGCTTTATGGGCCTGTCCTACGAGCAGTACTTC	CASSFMGLSYEQYF
.	TRBJ1-1	.	TRBV27	TGTGCCAGCAGTCCGCGGGGAGGCGGCACTGAAGCTTTCTTT	CASSPRGGGTEAFF
TRBD1	TRBJ1-6	.	TRBV30	TGTGCCTGGAGTGCGGGACAGGGGTATTCACCCCTCCACTTT	CAWSAGQGYSPLHF
TRBD1	TRBJ1-4	.	TRBV11-2	TGTGCCAGCAGCTGGACAGGGGGCGATGAAAAACTGTTTTTT	CASSWTGGDEKLFF
TRBD1	TRBJ1-4	once	TRBV30	TGTGCCTCCGGAACAGGGGCGGGGGAAAAACTGTTTTTT	CASGTGAGEKLFF
.	TRBJ2-7	.	TRBV11-2	TGTGCCAGCAGCTTAGGCAGCTACGAGCAGTACTTC	CASSLGSYEQYF
.	TRBJ2-1	.	TRBV7-3	TGTGCCAGCAGCTTAAGTGGGGGCTACAATGAGCAGTTCTTC	CASSLSGGYNEQFF
TRBD2	TRBJ2-1	.	TRBV23-1	TGCGCCAGCAGTCGGACGGGGGGGCACATTTACAATGAGCAGTTCTTC	CASSRTGGHIYNEQFF
TRBD1	TRBJ1-2	once	TRBV5-4	TGTGCCAGCAGCCCCACAGGGGTGAGCTATGGCTACACCTTC	CASSPTGVSYGYTF
.	TRBJ2-1	.	TRBV5-1	TGCGCCAGCAGCTTGGTAGGTGGATCCTACAATGAGCAGTTCTTC	CASSLVGGSYNEQFF
.	TRBJ1-3	.	TRBV7-9	TGTGCCAGCAGCTTAGCGTCTGGGGGGCCGCGCTTGGGATTT	CASSLASGGPRLGF
.	TRBJ1-2	.	TRBV6-5	TGTGCCAGCTTGGGACTGGGTGGCTACACCTTC	CASLGLGGYTF
.	TRBJ2-1	.	TRBV7-8	TGTGCCAGCAGCTTACTGCCAGCCACCTACAATGAGCAGTTCTTC	CASSLLPATYNEQFF
TRBD1	TRBJ1-1	.	TRBV30	TGTGCCTGGACCCATGGACAGGGGGATGAAGCTTTCTTT	CAWTHGQGDEAFF
.	TRBJ2-1	.	TRBV4-1	TGCGCCAGCAGCCAAGGCGGGCTCTACAATGAGCAGTTCTTC	CASSQGGLYNEQFF
.	TRBJ1-2	.	TRBV13	TGTGCCAGCAGCTTAGCCGGGGCGGATGGCTACACCTTC	CASSLAGADGYTF
TRBD1	TRBJ1-2	.	TRBV27	TGTGCCAGCAGTTTATCGATTACAGGGGATGGTGGCTACACCTTC	CASSLSITGDGGYTF
.	TRBJ1-2	once	TRBV9	TGTGCCAGCAGGGGAACAGGGTATAATGGCTACACCTTC	CASRGTGYNGYTF
TRBD2	TRBJ2-7	.	TRBV2	TGTGCCAGCAGTGCCTTCAGCGGGGGAGAGGACGAGCAGTACTTC	CASSAFSGGEDEQYF
.	TRBJ2-1	.	TRBV27	TGTGCCAGCACCTTGTACCTGGGCCCAGGGAATGAGCAGTTCTTC	CASTLYLGPGNEQFF
.	TRBJ2-2	.	TRBV25-1	TGTGCCAGCAGTGAATTTACGCAGAACACCGGGGAGCTGTTTTTT	CASSEFTQNTGELFF
.	TRBJ1-2	.	TRBV15	TGTGCCACCAGCAGAACCCAAGGGGCCGGGGGGGAAGGCTATGGCTACACCTTC	CATSRTQGAGGEGYGYTF
.	TRBJ2-1	.	TRBV9	TGTGCCAGCAGCGCCGAAGGGAATGAGCAGTTCTTC	CASSAEGNEQFF
.	TRBJ1-2	.	TRBV11-2	TGTGCCAGCAGCTTACATGGGGTTAACTATGGCTACACCTTC	CASSLHGVNYGYTF
TRBD1	TRBJ1-5	few	TRBV7-9	TGTGCCAGCAGCCCGGGGGACAGCCTCAATCAGCCCCAGCATTTT	CASSPGDSLNQPQHF
.	TRBJ2-7	.	TRBV4-1	TGCGCCAGCAGCCAAGATCAAGCTTCGGGGTACGAGCAGTACTTC	CASSQDQASGYEQYF
.	TRBJ2-1	.	TRBV27	TGTGCCAGCAGTTCCGGGATTGTCGCCTACAATGAGCAGTTCTTC	CASSSGIVAYNEQFF
TRBD1	TRBJ2-7	.	TRBV2	TGTGCCAGCAGGAGACAGGGGGCGTCGTCCTACGAGCAGTACTTC	CASRRQGASSYEQYF
.	TRBJ1-1	few	TRBV27	TGTGCCAGCAGTTCCGGGACGATCCCCGGCGCCGCTTATTTCGAAGCTTTCTTT	CASSSGTIPGAAYFEAFF
TRBD1	TRBJ1-1	.	TRBV5-1	TGCGCCAGCAGCGTAGACAGGGTTGAAGCTTTCTTT	CASSVDRVEAFF
.	TRBJ1-6	.	TRBV6-5	TGTGCCACCCCACAACCTAGGGGGGAGGGTTCACCCCTCCACTTT	CATPQPRGEGSPLHF
.	TRBJ2-1	.	TRBV5-8	TGTGCCAGCAGCTTTCCGGGAACCTACAATGAGCAGTTCTTC	CASSFPGTYNEQFF
.	TRBJ2-7	.	TRBV7-9	TGTGCCAGCAGCGCCCTCCGGTCCTACGAGCAGTACTTC	CASSALRSYEQYF
.	TRBJ2-3	.	TRBV11-3	TGTGCCAGCGGGACGACTAGTCTGGATACGCAGTATTTT	CASGTTSLDTQYF
.	TRBJ2-7	.	TRBV5-8	TGTGCCAGCAGCTTGTTATGGAGGGGAAGCTACGAGCAGTACTTC	CASSLLWRGSYEQYF
TRBD2	TRBJ2-3	.	TRBV5-4	TGTGCCAGCAGCTTGGTAGCGGGGGGTACAGATACGCAGTATTTT	CASSLVAGGTDTQYF
TRBD2	TRBJ2-3	.	TRBV10-3	TGTGCCATCAGAGGGGACGGGGGGGCGTATACGCAGTATTTT	CAIRGDGGAYTQYF
.	TRBJ2-5	.	TRBV27	TGTGCCAGCAGTTTTCTCGGTCGAGAGACCCAGTACTTC	CASSFLGRETQYF
TRBD2	TRBJ2-3	once	TRBV10-2	TGCGCCAGCAGTCCAGGGAGGGACACAGATACGCAGTATTTT	CASSPGRDTDTQYF
TRBD1	TRBJ1-5	.	TRBV7-9	TGTGCCAGCAGCTCCCAACAGGGGAGCAATCAGCCCCAGCATTTT	CASSSQQGSNQPQHF